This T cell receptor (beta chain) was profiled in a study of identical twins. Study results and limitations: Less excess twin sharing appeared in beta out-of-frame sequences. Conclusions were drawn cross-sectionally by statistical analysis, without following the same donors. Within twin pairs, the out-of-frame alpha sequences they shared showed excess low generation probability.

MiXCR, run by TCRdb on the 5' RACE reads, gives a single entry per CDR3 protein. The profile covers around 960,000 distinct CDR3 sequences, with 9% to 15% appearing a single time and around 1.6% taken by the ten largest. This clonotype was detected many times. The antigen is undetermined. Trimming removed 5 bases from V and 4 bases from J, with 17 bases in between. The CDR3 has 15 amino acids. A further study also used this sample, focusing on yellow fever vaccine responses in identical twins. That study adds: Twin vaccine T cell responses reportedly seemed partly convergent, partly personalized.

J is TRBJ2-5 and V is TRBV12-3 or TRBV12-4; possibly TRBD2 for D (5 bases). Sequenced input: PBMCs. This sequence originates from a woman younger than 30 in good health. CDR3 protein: CASSPSGLPIETQYF. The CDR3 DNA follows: TGTGCCAGCAGTCCATCAGGACTCCCCATAGAGACCCAGTACTTC.